Detailed here is one TCR beta chain. Its antigen is unknown. The data derive from a study of blood T cells in healthy people across ages. Study results and limitations: While age rose, TCR beta diversity per million T cells dropped in a roughly linear way.

A J-beta primer mix and a sample-barcoded 5' primer were used in a second PCR of roughly 7 to 12 cycles. Each CDR3 protein gets one entry after TCRdb re-called the 5' RACE reads with MiXCR. The repertoire holds approximately 1,100,000 distinct CDR3 sequences, 40% to 45% seen once, with approximately 17% in the top ten. The CDR3 is 15 amino acids. V lost 5 bases and J 4 bases, leaving 17 bases between the germline ends. Germline V gives CDR1 SGHRS, CDR2 YFSETQ. Sequenced input: blood. The receptor was derived from a woman aged 55-69 years in good health. The chain uses TRBV5-1 and TRBJ2-3; D may be TRBD1 or TRBD2 (5 bases each). This chain's CDR3 is CASSPGTPIPDTQYF. CDR3 DNA sequence: TGCGCCAGCAGTCCCGGGACCCCGATCCCAGATACGCAGTATTTT.